This T cell receptor beta chain was sequenced in a study of regulatory T cells in long-lasting Graves disease. For TCR beta, libraries came from iRepertoire HTBI primers and Arm-PCR of CDR3 regions. MiXCR, applied by TCRdb to the multiplex PCR reads, yields one record per CDR3 protein. The sample includes roughly 610,000 distinct CDR3 sequences, 16% seen only once; the top ten take around 12%. Germline V lookup: CDR1 MNHEY, CDR2 SMNVEV (reference sequence). The CDR3 sequence is 17 residues long. Trimming removed 0 bases from V and 3 bases from J; junction bases left unmatched: 11. Sample time point: newly diagnosed GD, antithyroid drugs for less than 3 months. Making the TCR library involved RNA that had been extracted from PBMCs. In its sample, this clonotype was seen many times. A further study also used this sample, focusing on T cells in Graves' hyperthyroidism and ophthalmopathy.

The sample in question was peripheral blood mononuclear cells (PBMCs), obtained at new diagnosis, from a patient treated with antithyroid drugs. The receptor's source is a man between 18 and 29 years old with Graves disease. J is TRBJ2-7 and V is TRBV27, with 7 bases that match TRBD1. CDR3 bases: TGTGCCAGCAGTTTATCACTCGGAACAGGGGTCGTCTACGAGCAGTACTTC. The encoded protein is CASSLSLGTGVVYEQYF.